This T cell receptor (beta chain) was sequenced in a study of CD8 T cells in ankylosing spondylitis. Findings and caveats of the study: The study looked at matched synovial fluid samples from ankylosing spondylitis patients. Disease-linked clones were reported to be significantly enriched there.

The V gene's germline CDR1 is KGHSH and CDR2 LQKENI. There are 14 residues in the CDR3. Between the trimmed V and J ends, which lost 4 bases and 3 bases, there was a span of 12 bases. A remark on this clonotype: Its antigen is unknown.

TCRdb recomputed calls from the 5' RACE reads with MiXCR, one row per CDR3 protein. The sample contains around 210,000 distinct CDR3 sequences, roughly 8.2% of which appear only once. Sample: blood, either unsorted or a sorted T cell fraction (not recorded which). This chain joins TRBV18 and TRBJ1-2; no firm D call. This receptor was obtained from a female donor with ankylosing spondylitis or in good health (not recorded which). The CDR3 loop reads CASSREGHYYGYTF. As DNA, the CDR3 is TGTGCCAGCTCACGCGAGGGTCACTACTATGGCTACACCTTC.